This T cell receptor (beta chain) was recorded in a study of technical replicates of blood from a few donors. CDR3 length: 14 residues. V lost 5 bases to trimming and J lost 2 bases; unmatched junction nucleotides: 3. Germline loops: CDR1 MNHNS, CDR2 SASEGT. This clone was observed a few times. Here immunoSEQ multiplex PCR was the method, and the copy in TCRdb shows in-frame clones only, minus some. Among under 95,000 clones listed, 94% were seen once. The chain is built from TRBV6-1 and TRBJ2-7; 10 bases align to TRBD2. Sequences were obtained from T cells isolated from PBMCs. The sequence was obtained from a human donor in good health. The CDR3 bases are TGTGCCAGCAGTACTAGCGGGGCTACCTACGAGCAGTACTTC. Translating it yields CASSTSGATYEQYF.